This T cell receptor beta chain was observed in a study of blood T cells in healthy people across ages. Background on the study: About one barcoded beta molecule per two T cells came from capture by template switching.

Broader study findings: Observed TCR beta diversity per million T cells went down as age went up. This fall followed a roughly linear course with age.

Germline-derived CDR1 and CDR2 are SGHRS and YFSETQ. CDR3 length: 20 residues. PCR was performed a second time for about 6 to 12 cycles using a sample-barcoded 5' primer and a J-beta primer mix. Each CDR3 protein gets one entry after TCRdb re-called the 5' RACE reads with MiXCR. The table lists about 930,000 distinct CDR3 sequences, 25% to 35% of them singletons. This clonotype occurred once. Antigen: not known. The same sample was also used in a study of T cells of mothers and their children. From that paper: In unrelated and related pairs, TCR recombination output is shaped in a similar way by thymic selection. Relative to unrelated pairs, biologically related mother-child dyads exhibited marginally greater, non-significant overlap.

The origin of this receptor is a woman in her forties in good health. What was sequenced was blood. The chain carries TRBV5-1 and TRBJ2-1, with 13 bases aligning to TRBD2. The DNA end favors TRBJ2-7, so the J call may be wrong. The CDR3 region has the DNA TGCGCCAGCAGCAAACGAACCAGGACTAGCGGGGGCCGCTCCTACAATGAGCAGTACTTC. It is translated as CASSKRTRTSGGRSYNEQYF.